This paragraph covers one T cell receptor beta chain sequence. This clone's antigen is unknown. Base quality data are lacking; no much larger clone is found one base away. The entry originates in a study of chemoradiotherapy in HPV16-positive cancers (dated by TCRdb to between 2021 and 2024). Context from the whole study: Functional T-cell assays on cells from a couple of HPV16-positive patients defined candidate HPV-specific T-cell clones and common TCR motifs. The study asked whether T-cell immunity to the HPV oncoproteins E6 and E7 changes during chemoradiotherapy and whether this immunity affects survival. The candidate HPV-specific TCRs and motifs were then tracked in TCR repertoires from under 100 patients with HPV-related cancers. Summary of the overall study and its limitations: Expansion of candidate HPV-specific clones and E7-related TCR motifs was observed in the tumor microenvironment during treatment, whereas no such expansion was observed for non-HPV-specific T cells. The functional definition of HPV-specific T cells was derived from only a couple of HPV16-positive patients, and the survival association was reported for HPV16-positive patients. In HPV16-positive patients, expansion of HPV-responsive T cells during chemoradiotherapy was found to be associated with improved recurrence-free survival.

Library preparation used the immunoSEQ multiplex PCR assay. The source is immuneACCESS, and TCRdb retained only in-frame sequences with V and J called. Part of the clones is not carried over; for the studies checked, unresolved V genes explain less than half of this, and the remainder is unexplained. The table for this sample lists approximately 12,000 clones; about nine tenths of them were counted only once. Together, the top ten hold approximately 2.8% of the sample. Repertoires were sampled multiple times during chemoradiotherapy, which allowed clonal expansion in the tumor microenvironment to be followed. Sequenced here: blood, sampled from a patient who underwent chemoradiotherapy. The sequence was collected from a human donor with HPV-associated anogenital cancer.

At the DNA level, the sequence is TGTGCCAGCAGCTTAGGTCTACTCAATGAGCAGTTCTTC. It codes for CASSLGLLNEQFF. This receptor chain uses TRBV7-2 and TRBJ2-1; no D gene is confidently identified. The junction carries 7 bases between V and J, which are trimmed by 1 base and 6 bases respectively. The germline V gene yields SGHTA for CDR1 and FQGNSA for CDR2. From the cysteine up to the phenylalanine, the CDR3 has a length of 13 residues. The DNA shown is the 39-base CDR3, in frame from base 1.